One and the same sample provided the 20 T cell receptor beta chains below, sequenced in a study of graft-versus-host responses after intestinal transplantation (dated by TCRdb to about 2021). The library was built by means of the immunoSEQ multiplex PCR assay. Sourced from immuneACCESS, this table was stored by TCRdb with only in-frame sequences that have V and J called. A share of the clones is absent; for the studies checked, an unresolved V gene accounts for under half, and the remainder has no known explanation. This sample is represented by 60,000 to 65,000 clones; around 90% of them were singletons. The ten largest clones add up to less than 2% of the sample. Dithiothreitol, EDTA incubations and collagenase D digestion were used to isolate intraepithelial and lamina propria lymphocytes from graft specimens. Sequences were derived from ileum tissue, sampled 350 to 400 days after transplant. These receptors all come from a human patient who received an intestinal transplant, so some T cells may come from the graft donor.

This chain joins TRBV5-1 and TRBJ2-5, with TRBD2 matching 7 bases. The trim removed 6 bases at V and 1 base at J, leaving 9 bases unmatched. Germline V gene data show CDR1 as SGHRS and CDR2 as YFSETQ. The CDR3 covers 15 residues. This CDR3 is CASNTLPGGQETQYF. The CDR3 DNA sequence: TGCGCCAGCAACACCCTGCCGGGGGGCCAAGAGACCCAGTACTTC.

The V and J genes are TRBV6-5 and TRBJ1-2, with TRBD1 matching 9 bases. The J segment lost 4 bases and the V segment lost 5 bases, leaving 5 bases of the junction unmatched. Germline-derived CDR1 and CDR2 are MNHEY and SVGAGI. CDR3 size: 14 residues. The CDR3 coding sequence is TGTGCCAGCAGTCAACAGGGGGCCAGCTATGGCTACACCTTC. This codes for CASSQQGASYGYTF.

With regard to this clone: This same CDR3 is encoded by further DNA sequences in the sample. The V gene is TRBV11-2, the J gene TRBJ2-2; D is uncertain. Germline V gene sequence: CDR1 SGHAT, CDR2 FQNNGV. The V gene lost 4 bases and the J gene lost 7 bases, with 16 bases spanning the gap. This CDR3 has 15 residues. CDR3 sequence: CASSYPGPTGGELFF. The CDR3 DNA sequence: TGTGCCAGCAGCTACCCCGGACCTACGGGCGGGGAGCTGTTTTTT.

The chain joins TRBV11-1 to TRBJ1-2; TRBD1 might be the D (5 bases). The CDR3 consists of 14 residues. From germline, CDR1 is SGHAT and CDR2 FQDESV (reference sequence). Trimming cost V 5 bases and J 4 bases, with 14 bases left between them. This chain's CDR3 is CASSRPGRGYGYTF. DNA for the CDR3: TGTGCCAGCAGCCGCCCGGGGCGCGGCTATGGCTACACCTTC.

J is TRBJ2-7 and V is TRBV5-1; 7 bases align to TRBD2. Germline loops: CDR1 SGHRS, CDR2 YFSETQ. The V segment lost 0 bases and the J segment 3 bases; nucleotides outside the gene matches: 0. The CDR3 has 13 residues. CDR3 nucleotide sequence: TGCGCCAGCAGCTTGGGCGGGGGCTACGAGCAGTACTTC. This translates into CASSLGGGYEQYF.

The rearrangement joins TRBV5-1 to TRBJ2-5, with 9 bases lining up with TRBD2. In germline, CDR1 is SGHRS, CDR2 YFSETQ. The CDR3 extends over 16 amino acids. The V gene end was trimmed by 4 bases and the J gene end by 4 bases; junction bases not matched to a gene: 11. The CDR3 nucleotides are TGCGCCAGCAGCGCCTTGCCAGCGGGGGGAGGAGAGACCCAGTACTTC. Encoded protein: CASSALPAGGGETQYF.

V and J are TRBV9 and TRBJ2-3; D gene uncertain. V was trimmed by 0 bases and J by 4 bases, leaving 6 bases between them. The CDR3 spans 13 residues. Germline CDR1 and CDR2: SGDLS and YYNGEE. DNA for the CDR3: TGTGCCAGCAGCGTAGGGGGTCCAGATACGCAGTATTTT. This sequence encodes CASSVGGPDTQYF.

The count of this clone is one. The chain combines TRBV10-3 with TRBJ2-1; 9 bases align to TRBD1. The CDR3 spans 15 residues. The junction had 8 bases not matched to a gene; V was cut back by 6 bases and J by 5 bases. Germline CDR1 reads ENHRY; CDR2 reads SYGVKD. The CDR3 coding sequence is TGTGCCATCAGGCCCGGGGACAGGGTTGACAATGAGCAGTTCTTC. Translation gives CAIRPGDRVDNEQFF.

The count of this clone is one. CDR3 sequence (DNA): TGTGCCAGCAGTTTGGGGGGAAACACCATATATTTT. Its translation: CASSLGGNTIYF. V gene TRBV28 combines with J gene TRBJ1-3; D gene unclear. V was pared by 3 bases and J by 4 bases, with 4 bases between. The CDR3 contains 12 residues. Germline V gives CDR1 MDHEN, CDR2 SYDVKM.

CDR3 residues: CASSPDSGTGELFF. CDR3 nucleotides: TGTGCCAGCAGCCCGGACTCGGGCACCGGGGAGCTGTTTTTT. The chain carries TRBV7-3 and TRBJ2-2; a weak D match, TRBD2 (5 bases). The CDR3 totals 14 residues. The V end lost 5 bases, the J end lost 4 bases, and 11 bases lay between the germline ends. CDR1 SGHTA and CDR2 FQGTGA come from the germline V gene.

V usage is TRBV9 and J usage is TRBJ2-2, with D tentatively TRBD1 or TRBD2 (5 bases each). Trimming stripped 4 bases from V and 6 bases from J, with 13 bases between. The CDR3 totals 14 residues. Germline V gene data show CDR1 as SGDLS and CDR2 as YYNGEE. CDR3 amino acids: CASSLGLGAGELFF. The CDR3 nucleotides read TGTGCCAGCAGCCTCGGGTTGGGGGCCGGGGAGCTGTTTTTT.

V gene TRBV5-4 combines with J gene TRBJ2-7, with D possibly TRBD2 on 7 matching bases. V lost 0 bases to trimming and J lost 7 bases, with 11 bases between them. The CDR3 contains 13 residues. Germline assignment: CDR1 SGHNT and CDR2 YYREEE (reference sequence). The CDR3 spells CASSLVRGGEQYF. The CDR3 nucleotides are TGTGCCAGCAGCTTGGTCAGGGGAGGGGAGCAGTACTTC.

The gene calls are TRBV28 and TRBJ2-1; possibly TRBD1 or TRBD2 for D (5 bases each). Trimming left V 7 bases short and J 4 bases short, with 17 bases between. The CDR3 has 15 residues. CDR1 and CDR2 from the germline V gene are MDHEN and SYDVKM. Here the CDR3 reads CASNPPGPPYNEQFF. The CDR3 nucleotides are TGTGCCAGCAACCCTCCGGGACCACCTTACAATGAGCAGTTCTTC.

CDR3: CASRPIPTGSQGGYTF. The DNA for the CDR3 is TGTGCCAGCAGGCCTATCCCCACAGGGTCCCAAGGTGGCTACACCTTC. This chain connects TRBV5-8 to TRBJ1-2, with D possibly matching TRBD1 (6 bases). The CDR3 length is 16 residues. Trimming pared 5 bases from V and 7 bases from J, leaving 24 bases between. CDR1 and CDR2 from the germline V gene are SGHTS and YDEGEE.

The chain carries TRBV9 and TRBJ2-7; TRBD2 is a possible D gene (6 bases). Trimming stripped 3 bases from V and 5 bases from J, with 9 bases between. Germline assignment: CDR1 SGDLS and CDR2 YYNGEE. The CDR3 consists of 12 residues. CDR3 amino acids: CASSAGGDEQYF. Written as DNA, the CDR3 is TGTGCCAGCAGCGCCGGGGGAGACGAGCAGTACTTC. Supplemented by reference TRBV9 and TRBJ2-7, the full variable domain reads DSGVTQTPKHLITATGQRVTLRCSPRSGDLSVYWYQQSLDQGLQFLIQYYNGEERAKGNILERFSAQQFPDLHSELNLSSLELGDSALYFCASSAGGDEQYFGPGTRLTVT.

This clone appeared once. The chain has TRBV5-1 and TRBJ1-2; D gene ambiguous. Germline CDR1 and CDR2: SGHRS and YFSETQ. CDR3 length: 12 residues. V lost 4 bases and J lost 4, with 8 bases in between. CDR3 region: CASSESFYGYTF. The CDR3 nucleotides read TGCGCCAGCAGCGAGAGTTTCTATGGCTACACCTTC.

The rearrangement links TRBV6-1 to TRBJ1-4, with D unresolved. V was shortened by 4 bases and J by 4 bases, with 1 base between the two germline ends. Germline loops: CDR1 MNHNS, CDR2 SASEGT. The CDR3 totals 11 residues. As DNA, the CDR3 is TGTGCCAGCAGTGGTAATGAAAAACTGTTTTTT. It translates to CASSGNEKLFF.

The V call is TRBV9, the J call TRBJ1-1; possibly TRBD1 for D (5 bases). The CDR3 is made up of 13 amino acids. Trimming removed 4 bases at V and 1 base at J, with 8 bases between. CDR1 is SGDLS and CDR2 is YYNGEE in the germline V gene. CDR3 protein: CASSRTGNTEAFF. The CDR3 bases are TGTGCCAGCAGCAGAACAGGGAACACTGAAGCTTTCTTT. Variable domain in full (rest from reference TRBV9 and TRBJ1-1): DSGVTQTPKHLITATGQRVTLRCSPRSGDLSVYWYQQSLDQGLQFLIQYYNGEERAKGNILERFSAQQFPDLHSELNLSSLELGDSALYFCASSRTGNTEAFFGQGTRLTVV.

V and J are TRBV6-5 and TRBJ1-2, with 7 bases identical to TRBD1. The CDR3 covers 13 residues. Trimming at V came to 6 bases and at J to 7 bases, leaving 8 bases not matched to a gene. Germline V CDR1 and CDR2: MNHEY, SVGAGI. The CDR3 bases are TGTGCCAGCAGGCCCGACAGGGCGGCTGGCTACACCTTC. It translates to CASRPDRAAGYTF.

The genes are TRBV5-1 and TRBJ2-3; D might be TRBD2 (6 bases). The V end lost 4 bases, the J end lost 1 base, and 16 bases lay between the germline ends. From germline, CDR1 is SGHRS and CDR2 YFSETQ. The CDR3 has 16 residues. CDR3 coding DNA: TGCGCCAGCAGCCCAGGGCGGGGCGGACGCACAGATACGCAGTATTTT. Translated: CASSPGRGGRTDTQYF.